These T cell receptor beta chains were read from a single sample in a study of blood T cell repertoires in COVID-19. The table came from immunoSEQ multiplex PCR; TCRdb's copy has only in-frame clones and leaves some out. The sample holds approximately 210,000 clones, 89% seen once. Material for sequencing was peripheral blood. The receptor source for this set is a woman in her 40s with acute or convalescent COVID-19. Each CDR3 is given with its conserved first and last residue. The order of the fields is CDR3 DNA, CDR3 protein, D gene, J gene, clone size, V gene. A D gene is named only where the DNA matches it firmly. Not every row has a clone size; where given, it reads once, few, many or a size class.

TGTGCCACCCGGGGTTTCACAGATACGCAGTATTTT,CATRGFTDTQYF,NA,TRBJ2-3,NA,TRBV24-1
TGTGCCAGCAGCCTCCCGGGACACCCGGGAAACACCATATATTTT,CASSLPGHPGNTIYF,NA,TRBJ1-3,NA,TRBV3-1/TRBV3-2
TGTGCCAGCAGTGGACAGGGTTTAAACAACGAGCAGTTCTTC,CASSGQGLNNEQFF,TRBD1,TRBJ2-1,NA,TRBV2
TGTGCTAGTGGTCCGAACCGGGACAGGGAATACGTTGTGAATTCACCCCTCCACTTT,CASGPNRDREYVVNSPLHF,TRBD1,TRBJ1-6,NA,TRBV12-5
TGTGCCATCAGTGAGTCGACAGGGGAATTGAACACTGAAGCTTTCTTT,CAISESTGELNTEAFF,TRBD1,TRBJ1-1,NA,TRBV10-3
TGTGCCAGCAGTGAAGAATCTTTTCGGCAGGGGCACGGCTACACCTTC,CASSEESFRQGHGYTF,NA,TRBJ1-2,NA,TRBV2
TGTGCCAGCAGTGTGGGGACAGCCCGGACGATCTATGGCTACACCTTC,CASSVGTARTIYGYTF,TRBD1,TRBJ1-2,few,TRBV2
TGCGCCAGCAGCCAAGATCAGGGCTATAATTCACCCCTCCACTTT,CASSQDQGYNSPLHF,NA,TRBJ1-6,NA,TRBV4-1
TGTGCCAGCAGCCAATCGACCGGGACTAGCGGGGGAAGGGAGCAGTTCTTC,CASSQSTGTSGGREQFF,TRBD2,TRBJ2-1,NA,TRBV7-7
TGTGCCAGCAGCCCTAGACAGAATTCACCCCTCCACTTT,CASSPRQNSPLHF,NA,TRBJ1-6,few,TRBV25-1
TGTGCCAGCAGTTACTCGGAGGGCGCGATCACTGAAGCTTTCTTT,CASSYSEGAITEAFF,NA,TRBJ1-1,NA,TRBV6-5
TGTGCCAGCAGCAAAGTTCGGGGGGCGGACACTGAAGCTTTCTTT,CASSKVRGADTEAFF,NA,TRBJ1-1,NA,TRBV21-1
TGTGCTAGTGGTTTGGTATTTGGCGGGGGGGCCAAAGATACGCAGTATTTT,CASGLVFGGGAKDTQYF,TRBD2,TRBJ2-3,NA,TRBV12-5
TGCAGTGCTAGTTTTTATACTCTGGCAACTAATGAAAAACTGTTTTTT,CSASFYTLATNEKLFF,NA,TRBJ1-4,NA,TRBV20-1
TGTGCCAGCAGCTTTTCGGGGGGAGGAGTGTATGGCTACACCTTC,CASSFSGGGVYGYTF,NA,TRBJ1-2,NA,TRBV5-5
TGCAGCGTTGAACGGTCGGTCCCCGGGGAGCTGTTTTTT,CSVERSVPGELFF,NA,TRBJ2-2,NA,TRBV29-1
TGTGCCAGTAGTATTCACTCAGGGGTGACTAATGAAAAACTGTTTTTT,CASSIHSGVTNEKLFF,NA,TRBJ1-4,NA,TRBV19
TGCGCCAGCAGCTCGACCACAGGGGGTCAGCCCCAGCATTTT,CASSSTTGGQPQHF,TRBD1,TRBJ1-5,NA,TRBV5-1
TGTGCCAGCAGTGAAGGAGGGTCGCCTGAAGCTTTCTTT,CASSEGGSPEAFF,NA,TRBJ1-1,once,TRBV6-1
TGTGCCAGCAGCTTGGGACTATACCAAGAGACCCAGTACTTC,CASSLGLYQETQYF,NA,TRBJ2-5,NA,TRBV5-6
TGTGCCAGCAGCCAAGTCCCGCCCGGAGGCTTACATTTT,CASSQVPPGGLHF,NA,TRBJ1-3,NA,TRBV14
TGTGCCAGCAGTTACATGTCGGTGAACACCGGGGAGCTGTTTTTT,CASSYMSVNTGELFF,NA,TRBJ2-2,NA,TRBV6-5
TGTGCCAGCAGTGACGCGGGAGGGACCCAGCATTTT,CASSDAGGTQHF,NA,TRBJ1-5,NA,TRBV6-6
TGTGCCAGCAGTGAACGCGCCCGCGGGGATACGCAGTATTTT,CASSERARGDTQYF,NA,TRBJ2-3,NA,TRBV6-4
TGCGCCAGCAGCCAAGCTAACCTAGTTGCATACGGCGAGCAGTTCTTC,CASSQANLVAYGEQFF,NA,TRBJ2-1,NA,TRBV4-1
TGTGCCAGTCGAGGTTGGGGGGAGGACACTGAAGCTTTCTTT,CASRGWGEDTEAFF,NA,TRBJ1-1,NA,TRBV19
TGCAGCGTGGGGAGGGGGGCCGCTGGGGCCAACGTCCTGACTTTC,CSVGRGAAGANVLTF,NA,TRBJ2-6,NA,TRBV29-1
TGTGCCAGTAGTCTGCGACAGGGGGACACCATATATTTT,CASSLRQGDTIYF,TRBD1,TRBJ1-3,NA,TRBV19
TGTGCCAGCAGTGACTCGAGGGGCTGGACAGGCCACCACTTT,CASSDSRGWTGHHF,TRBD1,TRBJ1-6,NA,TRBV6-4
TGTGCCAGCAGCGTAGGACCGTCGGGGGTGGTTCAGCCCCAGCATTTT,CASSVGPSGVVQPQHF,NA,TRBJ1-5,NA,TRBV9
TGTGCCAGCTCACCGCAGGGGGACGCGATTAATGAAAAACTGTTTTTT,CASSPQGDAINEKLFF,TRBD1,TRBJ1-4,NA,TRBV18
TGCAGCGGTAGCGGGGGAGGCACTGAAGCTTTCTTT,CSGSGGGTEAFF,NA,TRBJ1-1,NA,TRBV29-1
TGTGCCAGCAGCGTGGGGGGGGACGGCAATCAGCCCCAGCATTTT,CASSVGGDGNQPQHF,NA,TRBJ1-5,NA,TRBV9
TGTGCCAGCAGCCGCAATGGAGGTCCTGGGGAGCTGTTTTTT,CASSRNGGPGELFF,NA,TRBJ2-2,once,TRBV7-2
TGTGCCAGCAGTAATACAGGGGGCTCTGAAGCTTTCTTT,CASSNTGGSEAFF,TRBD1,TRBJ1-1,NA,TRBV12-3/TRBV12-4
TGCGCCAGCAGCACCGGACTAGCCCCAGAGACCCAGTACTTC,CASSTGLAPETQYF,TRBD2,TRBJ2-5,NA,TRBV5-1
TGCGCCAGCAGTGATTCCCGGACTCTGGGGACTGAAGCTTTCTTT,CASSDSRTLGTEAFF,NA,TRBJ1-1,NA,TRBV10-1
TGTGCCTGGAGTGTCTCCCTCGCGGGACTCCGCCTCCAAGAGACCCAGTACTTC,CAWSVSLAGLRLQETQYF,NA,TRBJ2-5,once,TRBV30
TGTGCCAGCAGTCGAGGCACCGGGACAGGGTGGGTCAATGAGCAGTTCTTC,CASSRGTGTGWVNEQFF,TRBD1,TRBJ2-1,NA,TRBV28
TGTGCCAGCAGCCAAGATATGGCCACGATTGAAGCTTTCTTT,CASSQDMATIEAFF,NA,TRBJ1-1,few,TRBV3-1/TRBV3-2
TGTGCCACCAGCAGAGATGTGGGGGGGACGGGGGAGCTGTTTTTT,CATSRDVGGTGELFF,TRBD2,TRBJ2-2,NA,TRBV15
TGTGCCAGTAGTATCCGGGGGACAGGTCCTAACTATGGCTACACCTTC,CASSIRGTGPNYGYTF,TRBD1,TRBJ1-2,once,TRBV19
TGTGCCACCAGTGATCGCGACAGGCACTATGGCTACACCTTC,CATSDRDRHYGYTF,NA,TRBJ1-2,NA,TRBV24-1
TGCGCCAGCAGCCAGTTCACCGGGGGAGGGACTGAAGCTCTCTTT,CASSQFTGGGTEALF,NA,TRBJ1-1,NA,TRBV4-1
TGCGCCAGCAGTGGGACTAGCGGGGGAGATACGCAGTATTTT,CASSGTSGGDTQYF,TRBD2,TRBJ2-3,NA,TRBV10-1
TGTGCCAGCAGGCTTAGCTGCCCTAGCGGCTCCTACAATGAGCAGTTCTTC,CASRLSCPSGSYNEQFF,NA,TRBJ2-1,NA,TRBV21-1
TGTGCCAGCAGTCGTCTAGGGGCCAACGTCCTGACTTTC,CASSRLGANVLTF,NA,TRBJ2-6,NA,TRBV6-5
TGTGCCAGCAGCGTAGGAGCGGGGGGGCTCAGAGATACGCAGTATTTT,CASSVGAGGLRDTQYF,TRBD2,TRBJ2-3,NA,TRBV9
TGTGCCAGCAGCTTGGCCGGTAGGCTAGCGGGGCTTGAGCAGTTCTTC,CASSLAGRLAGLEQFF,TRBD2,TRBJ2-1,NA,TRBV5-6
TGTGCCAGCAGTTTTGGGGCGGGCAATCAGCCCCAGCATTTT,CASSFGAGNQPQHF,NA,TRBJ1-5,once,TRBV27
TGTGCCAGCAGCTTAGGCCAATACAGGGGGCAAAACAATCAGCCCCAGCATTTT,CASSLGQYRGQNNQPQHF,TRBD1,TRBJ1-5,NA,TRBV7-9
TGTGCCAGCAGCTTAACTGCGGGGGGTTACACCGGGGAGCTGTTTTTT,CASSLTAGGYTGELFF,TRBD2,TRBJ2-2,NA,TRBV7-3
TGTGCCAGCAGCTTAACAGGGCCTGGAGGTCAGCCCCAGCATTTT,CASSLTGPGGQPQHF,NA,TRBJ1-5,NA,TRBV7-2
TGTGCCAGCAGCACAGTGAGCACAGATACGCAGTATTTT,CASSTVSTDTQYF,NA,TRBJ2-3,NA,TRBV27